This entry concerns a single TCR beta chain. The antigen remains undetermined. The library came from three nested PCR rounds adapted from ARM-PCR protocols. In TCRdb, the multiplex PCR reads were re-called with MiXCR into one record per CDR3 protein. This table has 120,000 or so distinct CDR3 sequences, under 90% appearing once. The data were taken from a study of tumor and adjacent non-tumor tissue in lung cancer. Turning to the study itself: Stage I to III disease affected roughly ten men and 5 women aged roughly 31 to 76. General observations from the study: Higher tumor TCR diversity was associated with shorter survival. Tumor repertoires had a smaller top 100 clone share than normal lung.

The template was RNA from unsorted bulk tissue. V trimming: 7 bases; J trimming: 3 bases; junction bases outside the gene matches: 15. CDR1 and CDR2 from the germline V gene are MGHRA and YSYEKL. The CDR3 is made up of 17 amino acids. This sequence originates from a man in his 70s with non-small cell lung cancer. V usage is TRBV4-1 and J usage is TRBJ2-1; TRBD1 aligns across 7 bases. The material sequenced was lung tumor tissue. This CDR3 reads CASNHSSGTEVYNEQFF. Here the CDR3 DNA reads TGCGCCAGCAACCATTCCTCCGGGACAGAGGTCTACAATGAGCAGTTCTTC.